This TCR beta chain was captured in a study of Graves' ophthalmopathy and Graves' hyperthyroidism. General study findings and limits: Researchers report that a 13-signature model separated ophthalmopathy from stable hyperthyroidism, posting about 88% sensitivity and roughly 81% specificity. Predictions made by the model for ophthalmopathy progression reached 70.59% sensitivity and roughly 75% specificity.

CDR3 size: 16 residues. With 3 bases clipped from V and 1 base from J, the junction kept 5 bases outside the gene matches. From germline, CDR1 is SEHNR and CDR2 FQNEAQ (reference sequence). Diagnosis was based on clinical symptoms, serum thyroxine, TRAb, thyroid ultrasound and orbital computed tomography. Regarding this clonotype: What it binds is unknown.

CDR3 regions of TCR beta were amplified from RNA transcripts. RT-PCR was first run with HTBI primers, then multiplex PCR in a second round. TCRdb redid the calling of the multiplex PCR reads with MiXCR, one entry per CDR3 protein. The profile covers almost 750,000 distinct CDR3 sequences, with roughly two fifths appearing a single time and about 40% taken by the ten largest. The sequenced material came from peripheral blood. The J gene is TRBJ2-7, the V gene TRBV7-9; 11 bases line up with TRBD2. This TCR was sampled from an adult man with Graves' ophthalmopathy. Written as DNA, the CDR3 is TGTGCCAGCAGCTTTACTAGCGGGGGTACATCCTACGAGCAGTACTTC. Its translation: CASSFTSGGTSYEQYF.